The 17 T cell receptor beta chains below were found in one sample sequenced in a study of T-cell reconstitution after alpha-beta-depleted transplantation in children. The library targeted TCRbeta and was prepared with unique molecular identifiers. Each CDR3 protein is one row after TCRdb ran MiXCR on the PCR reads. This sample has 220,000 or so distinct CDR3 sequences; approximately 8.9% occur once, and the top ten carry 5% to 7%. The sequencing used PBMCs, mostly from graft donor cells, collected 180 days after TCRalphabeta/CD19-depleted stem cell transplant. The receptors originated from a male patient aged 10-17 years who had a stem cell transplant for acute lymphoblastic leukemia, so the T cells may come from the graft donor.

The chain is built from TRBV4-3 and TRBJ2-4, with TRBD2 as a possible D gene (6 bases). CDR1 is LGHNA and CDR2 is YSLEER in the germline V gene. Trimming stripped 0 bases from V and 7 bases from J, with 16 bases between. CDR3 length: 16 amino acids. CDR3 residues: CASSQEARGGSNIQYF. For the CDR3, the DNA is TGCGCCAGCAGCCAAGAGGCAAGGGGAGGTTCCAACATTCAGTACTTC.

This clonotype has a count of ten or more. The chain has TRBV7-9 and TRBJ2-6; D is uncertain. V lost 4 bases, J lost 0 bases, and 16 bases lay in between. Germline values: CDR1 SEHNR, CDR2 FQNEAQ (reference sequence). The CDR3 contains 18 residues. As DNA, the CDR3 is TGTGCCAGCAGCTCCTCTTTGGGCAAGCGCTCTGGGGCCAACGTCCTGACTTTC. It translates to CASSSSLGKRSGANVLTF.

This clonotype was detected ten times or more. The chain joins TRBV15 to TRBJ1-1; D is unclear. V was pared by 0 bases and J by 1 base, with 9 bases between. Germline lookup yields CDR1 LNHNV and CDR2 YYDKDF (reference sequence). This CDR3 has 15 amino acids. DNA of the CDR3: TGTGCCACCAGCAGAGATCGGGCAGGGAACACTGAAGCTTTCTTT. As protein: CATSRDRAGNTEAFF.

This clonotype was found many times. The CDR3 reads CASSLGPDRDNYGYTF. CDR3 bases: TGTGCCAGCAGCTTAGGTCCGGACAGGGATAACTATGGCTACACCTTC. The V call is TRBV13, the J call TRBJ1-2, with 8 bases matching TRBD1. The CDR3 covers 16 residues. V was pared by 0 bases and J by 1 base, with 4 bases of the junction left unmatched. CDR1 PRHDT and CDR2 FYEKMQ come from the germline V gene (reference sequence).

This clonotype appeared many times. J is TRBJ2-7 and V is TRBV7-9; TRBD1 might be the D (6 bases). The CDR3 spans 14 residues. The germline V and J ends were trimmed by 5 bases and 3 bases, with 14 bases remaining between them. The V gene's germline CDR1 is SEHNR and CDR2 FQNEAQ (reference sequence). For the CDR3, the DNA is TGTGCCAGCAGCAAAGTGGACAGCCTCTACGAGCAGTACTTC. Its protein product is CASSKVDSLYEQYF.

This clonotype was seen only a few times. This chain joins TRBV20-1 and TRBJ2-5; no clear D gene. Trimming left V 4 bases short and J 0 bases short, with 9 bases between. The CDR3 is made up of 13 amino acids. Germline assignment: CDR1 DFQATT and CDR2 SNEGSKA (reference sequence). The CDR3 sequence is CSATVPYQETQYF. CDR3 nucleotides: TGCAGTGCTACCGTCCCGTACCAAGAGACCCAGTACTTC.

Regarding this clonotype: Possible read error: a much larger clone is one base away. The rearrangement links TRBV20-1 to TRBJ2-2; tentatively, D is TRBD2 (6 bases). The germline V gene has CDR1 DFQATT and CDR2 SNEGSKA (reference sequence). The CDR3 is made up of 14 amino acids. V lost 1 base, J lost 2 bases, and 8 bases lay in between. CDR3 protein: CSARAGANTGELFF. In nucleotides, the CDR3 is TGCAGTGCTAGAGCGGGAGCAAACACCGGGGAGCTGTTTTTT.

This clonotype showed up many times. The chain combines TRBV12-5 with TRBJ2-3, with D unclear. The germline V and J ends were trimmed by 0 bases and 2 bases, with 15 bases remaining between them. CDR1 and CDR2 (germline): LGHNT, FRNRAP. The CDR3 spans 17 residues. CDR3 amino acids: CASGLVPRGEYTDTQYF. The CDR3 nucleotides read TGTGCTAGTGGTTTGGTACCGCGTGGAGAATACACAGATACGCAGTATTTT.

At least ten counts were recorded for this clonotype. The V gene is TRBV20-1, the J gene TRBJ1-5; no clear D gene. Trimming cost V 0 bases and J 0 bases, with 9 bases left between them. The CDR3 runs to 15 residues. Germline V lookup: CDR1 DFQATT, CDR2 SNEGSKA (reference sequence). CDR3 DNA: TGCAGTGCTAGAGATCGACCCGGTAGCAATCAGCCCCAGCATTTT. Its protein is CSARDRPGSNQPQHF.

Note on this clonotype: Compared with germline, one end of the junction differs, possibly owing to a read error. The chain couples TRBV19 to TRBJ1-2; the match to TRBD1 covers 7 bases. This CDR3 spans 14 amino acids. Looked up from germline, CDR1 is LNHDA and CDR2 is SQIVND (reference sequence). This CDR3 is CTSRTQWDRDGYTF. DNA of the CDR3: TGTACCAGTAGAACCCAGTGGGACAGAGATGGCTACACCTTC.

V gene TRBV3-1 combines with J gene TRBJ2-5, with TRBD2 matching 13 bases. With 7 bases clipped from V and 1 base from J, the junction kept 12 bases outside the gene matches. The germline V gene encodes CDR1 LGHDT and CDR2 YNNKEL (reference sequence). There are 18 residues in the CDR3. DNA of the CDR3: TGTGCCAGCACCTATGGACTAGCGGGAGCCGCTTTCCAAGAGACCCAGTACTTC. Translation gives CASTYGLAGAAFQETQYF.

This clonotype was observed many times. The J gene is TRBJ1-4, the V gene TRBV20-1, with D hard to call. The ends were cut back, 2 bases at V and 7 bases at J, with 14 bases in the middle. The germline CDR1 and CDR2 sequences are DFQATT and SNEGSKA (reference sequence). This CDR3 comprises 14 residues. CDR3 in DNA: TGCAGTGCTAGACCCCCTAATGGCGGTGAAAAACTGTTTTTT. It encodes CSARPPNGGEKLFF.

The CDR3 loop is CASSFGLRGLAGADTQYF. CDR3 sequence (DNA): TGTGCCAGCAGCTTCGGGCTTCGGGGGCTAGCGGGAGCAGATACGCAGTATTTT. This chain connects TRBV5-6 to TRBJ2-3, with 10 bases that match TRBD2. The CDR3 length is 18 residues. Germline CDR1 SGHDT, CDR2 YYEEEE. V shed 2 bases, J shed 4 bases, and the junction held 13 bases outside the gene matches.

This clonotype was observed at least ten times. The chain links TRBV12-3 or TRBV12-4 to TRBJ1-1; unclear D gene. The CDR3 length is 13 residues. V gave up 1 base and J gave up 1 base, with 4 bases separating them. CDR3 bases: TGTGCCAGCAGTTTAGGGGGGAACACTGAAGCTTTCTTT. Its translation is CASSLGGNTEAFF.

The rearrangement links TRBV7-2 to TRBJ1-5, with 7 bases that match TRBD1. CDR1 and CDR2 (germline): SGHTA, FQGNSA. Trimming cost V 1 base and J 5 bases; bases outside gene matches: 5. The CDR3 length is 15 residues. The CDR3 region is CASSLGTGVHQPQHF. The DNA for the CDR3 is TGTGCCAGCAGCTTAGGGACAGGCGTTCATCAGCCCCAGCATTTT.

The table lists this clonotype with many counts. The chain recombines TRBV5-1 with TRBJ1-4; a possible D gene is TRBD1 (6 bases). The V gene lost 3 bases and the J gene lost 6 bases, with 15 bases spanning the gap. Germline V gene data show CDR1 as SGHRS and CDR2 as YFSETQ. The CDR3 spans 15 residues. The CDR3 reads CASSSRRGADEKLFF. The CDR3 bases are TGCGCCAGCAGCTCCCGGCGGGGGGCGGATGAAAAACTGTTTTTT.

The table lists this clonotype with many counts. The chain is built from TRBV12-5 and TRBJ2-5, with unresolved D. The CDR3 extends over 14 amino acids. V lost 3 bases and J 1 base, leaving 9 bases between the germline ends. The V gene's germline CDR1 is LGHNT and CDR2 FRNRAP. The CDR3 sequence: CASGLGFAQETQYF. DNA for the CDR3: TGTGCTAGTGGTTTAGGGTTTGCCCAAGAGACCCAGTACTTC.